This T cell receptor beta chain was sequenced in a study of cytomegalovirus exposure and HLA in healthy donors. Broader study findings: A later analysis found that most CMV-associated TCR beta chains appeared HLA-restricted. The authors later found TCR association rates varying by HLA locus, with DRB1 most and HLA-C fewest. HLA-A and HLA-B allele assignments for most subjects were reportedly predicted accurately using TCR beta sequences.

In regard to this clone: Its antigen is still unknown.

Trimming took 0 bases from V and 4 from J, leaving 18 bases between them. Germline V gene sequence: CDR1 ENHRY, CDR2 SYGVKD. The CDR3 sequence is 17 residues long. The PCR ran on 60 Vbeta and 13 Jbeta primers. Produced via immunoSEQ multiplex PCR; TCRdb's table is partial and in-frame only. The table has 190,000 or so clones, approximately 80% seen once. The clonotype originates from a boy younger than 18 in good health and CMV-seronegative. V usage is TRBV10-3 and J usage is TRBJ1-2, with unresolved D. Sequenced material: PBMCs. CDR3: CAISESTGGNRGYGYTF. The DNA for the CDR3 is TGTGCCATCAGTGAGTCGACGGGAGGGAATCGTGGCTATGGCTACACCTTC.